The TCR beta chain described here comes from a study of blood T cell repertoires in COVID-19. Only in-frame clones appear in the TCRdb table, and some are missing; sequencing was by immunoSEQ multiplex PCR. The table has about 83,000 clones, about 86% seen once; the top ten hold over 20%. The V end was cut by 1 base, the J end by 0 bases, with 13 bases between. The CDR3 has 16 amino acids. Germline-derived CDR1 and CDR2 are SGHVS and FQNEAQ. The clonotype comes from a woman over 75 in a cohort sampled during active or convalescent COVID-19. The sample comprised peripheral blood. This sequence joins TRBV7-8 and TRBJ2-7, with D unclear. The CDR3 nucleotides read TGTGCCAGCAGCTTAGTCCAGGCTTCGCCCTCCTACGAGCAGTACTTC. Translating it yields CASSLVQASPSYEQYF. Complete variable domain (other parts from reference TRBV7-8 and TRBJ2-7): GAGVSQSPRYKVAKRGQDVALRCDPISGHVSLFWYQQALGQGPEFLTYFQNEAQLDKSGLPSDRFFAERPEGSVSTLKIQRTQQEDSAVYLCASSLVQASPSYEQYFGPGTRLTVT.